This TCR beta chain was retrieved from a study of CD8+ T cells in alopecia areata. V was trimmed by 6 bases and J by 3 bases, leaving 8 bases between them. Germline loops: CDR1 MNHEY, CDR2 SVGAGI. This CDR3 is built from 12 residues. cDNA serving as the sequencing template came from extracted, reverse transcribed RNA. The protocol was immunoSEQ multiplex PCR, while the TCRdb copy is restricted to in-frame clones and leaves out a portion. The sample lists some 180,000 clones; 56% were seen once. The gene calls are TRBV6-5 and TRBJ1-2; D gene uncertain. The specimen was CD8+ T cells sorted from blood. This TCR came from a human donor in good health. The DNA for the CDR3 is TGTGCCAGCAGCCAGACTGACTATGGCTACACCTTC. Its translation: CASSQTDYGYTF.